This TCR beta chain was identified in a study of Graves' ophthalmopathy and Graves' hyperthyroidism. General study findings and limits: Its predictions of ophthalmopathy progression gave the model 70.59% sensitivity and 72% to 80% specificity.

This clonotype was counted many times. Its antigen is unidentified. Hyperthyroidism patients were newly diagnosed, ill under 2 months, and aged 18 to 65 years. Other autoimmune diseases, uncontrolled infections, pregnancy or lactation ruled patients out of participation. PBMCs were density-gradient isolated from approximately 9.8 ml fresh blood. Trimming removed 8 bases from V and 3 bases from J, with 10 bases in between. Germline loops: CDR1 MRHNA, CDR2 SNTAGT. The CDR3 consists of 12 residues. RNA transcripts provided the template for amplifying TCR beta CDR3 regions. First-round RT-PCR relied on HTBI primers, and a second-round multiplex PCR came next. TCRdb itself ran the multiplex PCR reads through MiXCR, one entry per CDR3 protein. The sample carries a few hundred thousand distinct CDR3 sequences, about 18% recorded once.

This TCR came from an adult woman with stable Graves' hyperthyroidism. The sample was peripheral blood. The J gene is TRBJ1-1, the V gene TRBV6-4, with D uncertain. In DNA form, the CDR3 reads TGTGCCAGCCGAGCCGGGGACACTGAAGCTTTCTTT. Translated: CASRAGDTEAFF.